The 5 T cell receptor beta chains reported below all come from one sample, sequenced in a study of blood T cell repertoires in COVID-19. Sequenced by immunoSEQ multiplex PCR; TCRdb stores in-frame clones only, minus some. The table includes approximately 240,000 clones, approximately 90% detected once. Sequences were obtained from PBMCs or T cells enriched from blood (not recorded which). These TCRs come from a woman between 25 and 40 years old with acute COVID-19.

The chain employs TRBV5-1 and TRBJ1-6, with 7 bases that match TRBD1. Germline loops: CDR1 SGHRS, CDR2 YFSETQ. The trim removed 4 bases at V and 6 bases at J, leaving 4 bases unmatched. This CDR3 region has 14 residues. The CDR3 region is CASSPGQPNSPLHF. In nucleotides, the CDR3 is TGCGCCAGCAGCCCGGGACAGCCTAATTCACCCCTCCACTTT.

The V gene is TRBV5-1, the J gene TRBJ1-2, with TRBD1 as a possible D gene (5 bases). V lost 2 bases to trimming and J lost 6 bases, with 17 bases between them. Germline V lookup: CDR1 SGHRS, CDR2 YFSETQ. The CDR3 covers 15 residues. This CDR3 reads CASSLTEQVLNGYTF. The DNA for the CDR3 is TGCGCCAGCAGCTTAACGGAACAGGTCCTAAATGGCTACACCTTC.

The V and J genes are TRBV5-6 and TRBJ2-1; TRBD2 is a possible D gene (5 bases). Trimming cost V 6 bases and J 2 bases, with 18 bases left between them. This CDR3 spans 16 amino acids. Looked up from germline, CDR1 is SGHDT and CDR2 is YYEEEE. DNA for the CDR3: TGTGCCAGCACTGTTGGCGGAACTAGGGCCTACAATGAGCAGTTCTTC. Its translation: CASTVGGTRAYNEQFF.

The V and J genes are TRBV27 and TRBJ2-1, with 9 nucleotides matching TRBD2. CDR3 length: 16 residues. Unmatched junction bases numbered 13, after V lost 5 bases and J lost 8 bases. Germline V gene lookup returns CDR1 MNHEY and CDR2 SMNVEV (reference sequence). The CDR3 loop reads CASSPSFGGRADEQFF. CDR3 DNA sequence: TGTGCCAGCAGTCCGTCCTTCGGCGGGAGGGCCGATGAGCAGTTCTTC.

This clone was seen once. The V call is TRBV24-1, the J call TRBJ1-2; D not resolved. This CDR3 contains 13 residues. The germline CDR1 and CDR2 sequences are KGHDR and SFDVKD. The ends were cut back, 9 bases at V and 5 bases at J, with 15 bases in the middle. CDR3 nucleotides: TGTGCCACCCCTCCGTTAGCCGGGTATGGCTACACCTTC. Its protein product is CATPPLAGYGYTF.